The source of this T cell receptor (beta chain) is a study of blood T cell repertoires in COVID-19. Clones were sequenced by immunoSEQ multiplex PCR, and TCRdb holds only the in-frame ones, with some missing. The repertoire holds about 53,000 clones, 82% seen once, with about 14% in the top ten. In germline, CDR1 is DFQATT, CDR2 SNEGSKA (reference sequence). The CDR3 has 15 amino acids. V trimming: 3 bases; J trimming: 1 base; junction bases outside the gene matches: 6. V is TRBV20-1 and J is TRBJ2-1, with 7 positions matching TRBD1. The clonotype originates from a human donor in a cohort sampled during active COVID-19. The sample was peripheral blood. The CDR3: CSASTTGISYNEQFF. The CDR3 DNA reads as TGCAGTGCTAGTACGACAGGGATATCCTACAATGAGCAGTTCTTC.